The 14 T cell receptor beta chains given below trace back to one sample, sequenced in a study of T cells after yellow fever vaccination. MiXCR was run by TCRdb on the 5' RACE reads, yielding one entry per CDR3 protein. The data show 200,000 to 250,000 distinct CDR3 sequences, more than 3% seen once. The sample in question was CD4+ T cells sorted from PBMCs, obtained 10 days after the yellow fever booster vaccination. Receptors were obtained from a man younger than 35 who received the YFV17D yellow fever vaccine.

V usage is TRBV4-1 and J usage is TRBJ1-1, with D tentatively TRBD1 (6 bases). Germline CDR1 and CDR2: MGHRA and YSYEKL. The CDR3 loop spans 13 amino acids. V dropped 4 bases and J dropped 5 bases, with 11 bases sitting between them. The CDR3 DNA reads as TGCGCCAGCAGCCGAATACAGGGTACTGAAGCTTTCTTT. It specifies CASSRIQGTEAFF.

The table lists this clonotype with a few counts. V gene TRBV20-1 combines with J gene TRBJ2-1; TRBD2 matches 11 bases. Germline loops: CDR1 DFQATT, CDR2 SNEGSKA (reference sequence). The V and J ends lost 6 bases and 8 bases, in that order; junction bases with no gene match: 6. The CDR3 spans 13 residues. DNA of the CDR3: TGCAGTGCCCCGCTAGCGGGGGGCGATGAGCAGTTCTTC. It yields the protein CSAPLAGGDEQFF.

The chain joins TRBV12-3 or TRBV12-4 to TRBJ2-3; 11 bases are shared with TRBD2. With V trimmed by 4 bases and J by 3 bases, 6 bases remained unmatched. CDR3 size: 16 residues. The CDR3 region is CASSSIAGGPTDTQYF. In DNA form, the CDR3 reads TGTGCCAGCAGTTCAATAGCGGGGGGGCCAACAGATACGCAGTATTTT.

This clonotype was counted between two and nine times. The gene calls are TRBV5-1 and TRBJ1-2; D uncertain. The germline CDR1 and CDR2 sequences are SGHRS and YFSETQ. The CDR3 loop spans 13 amino acids. Trimming took 2 bases from V and 2 from J, leaving 7 bases between them. CDR3 sequence reads: CASSFGLNYGYTF. DNA of the CDR3: TGCGCCAGCAGCTTTGGACTCAACTATGGCTACACCTTC. The full variable domain, with the rest looked up from reference TRBV5-1 and TRBJ1-2, is KAGVTQTPRYLIKTRGQQVTLSCSPISGHRSVSWYQQTPGQGLQFLFEYFSETQRNKGNFPGRFSGRQFSNSRSEMNVSTLELGDSALYLCASSFGLNYGYTFGSGTRLTVV.

This chain connects TRBV5-1 to TRBJ1-3; D not resolved. The CDR3 has 14 residues. Trimming pared 1 base from V and 1 base from J, leaving 6 bases between. CDR1 is SGHRS, CDR2 YFSETQ, per germline. The CDR3 protein is CASSLQTSGNTIYF. The CDR3 coding sequence is TGCGCCAGCAGCTTGCAGACTTCTGGAAACACCATATATTTT. The full variable domain, in which reference TRBV5-1 and TRBJ1-3 provide the parts outside the CDR3, is KAGVTQTPRYLIKTRGQQVTLSCSPISGHRSVSWYQQTPGQGLQFLFEYFSETQRNKGNFPGRFSGRQFSNSRSEMNVSTLELGDSALYLCASSLQTSGNTIYFGEGSWLTVV.

This clonotype was seen more than once but under ten times. The chain recombines TRBV5-1 with TRBJ2-6; tentative D call: TRBD1 (6 bases). Germline CDR1 and CDR2: SGHRS and YFSETQ. CDR3 size: 16 residues. V lost 4 bases, J lost 0 bases, and 11 bases lay in between. For the CDR3, the DNA is TGCGCCAGCAGCCGGACAGACATCTCTGGGGCCAACGTCCTGACTTTC. Translation: CASSRTDISGANVLTF.

This clonotype was detected many times. The chain is built from TRBV27 and TRBJ2-7, with D unclear. Trimming shortened V by 2 bases and J by 1 base, and 12 bases separated the two germline ends. This CDR3 region has 15 residues. Germline-derived CDR1 and CDR2 are MNHEY and SMNVEV (reference sequence). Written as DNA, the CDR3 is TGTGCCAGCAGTTTAGCGGCAGTAGGGTCCTACGAGCAGTACTTC. Translating it yields CASSLAAVGSYEQYF.

This clonotype was picked up many times. This chain connects TRBV7-2 to TRBJ2-3; D not certain. Trimming pared 1 base from V and 4 bases from J, leaving 21 bases between. Germline lookup yields CDR1 SGHTA and CDR2 FQGNSA. This CDR3 contains 18 residues. The CDR3 bases are TGTGCCAGCAGCTTAGGAGGATGGGGTAATCGATGGGCAGATACGCAGTATTTT. It specifies CASSLGGWGNRWADTQYF.

This clonotype was seen many times. The rearrangement links TRBV4-3 to TRBJ2-3; 9 nucleotides align to TRBD2. This CDR3 has 16 residues. Germline values: CDR1 LGHNA, CDR2 YSLEER. Trimming took 4 bases from V and 7 from J; bases not matched to a gene: 12. CDR3 DNA: TGCGCCAGCAGCCCCTGGGGTAGCGGGGGTCGGAATACGCAGTATTTT. As protein: CASSPWGSGGRNTQYF.

The chain carries TRBV27 and TRBJ2-1; TRBD1 is a possible D gene (6 bases). This CDR3 contains 16 residues. Trimming pared 5 bases from V and 0 bases from J, leaving 14 bases between. CDR1 MNHEY and CDR2 SMNVEV come from the germline V gene (reference sequence). In DNA, the CDR3 is TGTGCCAGCAGTACGGATCAGGGGCTCTCCTACAATGAGCAGTTCTTC. This codes for CASSTDQGLSYNEQFF.

V gene TRBV10-1 combines with J gene TRBJ1-1; 7 bases agree with TRBD1. The CDR3 is made up of 13 amino acids. With V trimmed by 2 bases and J by 11 bases, 8 bases remained unmatched. Germline values: CDR1 WNHNN, CDR2 SYGVQD (reference sequence). The CDR3 DNA sequence: TGCGCCAGCAGTGAGAATATGCAGGGGGTCGCTTTCTTT. This encodes CASSENMQGVAFF.

This clonotype was seen repeatedly, ten times or more. This chain links TRBV5-1 with TRBJ2-1; 8 bases map to TRBD1. The length of the CDR3 is 14 residues. Germline V gene data show CDR1 as SGHRS and CDR2 as YFSETQ. Losses at the gene ends were 4 bases for V and 8 bases for J; bases not matched to a gene: 8. CDR3 nucleotide sequence: TGCGCCAGCAGCCAGATGACAGGGGACGATGAGCAGTTCTTC. It codes for CASSQMTGDDEQFF.

This clonotype was seen a few times. The V call is TRBV10-3, the J call TRBJ2-6; TRBD2 is a possible D gene (7 bases). The CDR3 is 16 residues long. The V gene's germline CDR1 is ENHRY and CDR2 SYGVKD. Trimming took 4 bases from V and 5 from J, leaving 15 bases between them. Here the CDR3 reads CAISVGGAERANVLTF. The CDR3, as DNA: TGTGCCATCAGTGTAGGGGGGGCGGAAAGGGCCAACGTCCTGACTTTC.

This clonotype was found many times. The chain carries TRBV5-4 and TRBJ2-7; D possibly corresponds to TRBD2 (5 bases). The CDR3 covers 14 residues. Trimming stripped 0 bases from V and 6 bases from J, with 13 bases between. Per the germline V gene, CDR1 is SGHNT and CDR2 is YYREEE (reference sequence). This CDR3 is CASSLADEGGEQYF. The CDR3 region has the DNA TGTGCCAGCAGCTTGGCCGACGAGGGCGGCGAGCAGTACTTC.